These T cell receptor beta chains were read from a single sample in a study of blood T cell repertoires in COVID-19. The assay was immunoSEQ multiplex PCR, and TCRdb's table has in-frame clones only and misses some. The sample has roughly 430,000 clones; nearly 90% are singletons. Sequencing was performed on PBMCs or T cells enriched from blood (not recorded which). These receptors were taken from a woman between 18 and 29 years old who had been exposed to COVID-19. CDR3s include the opening cysteine and the closing phenylalanine or tryptophan. D genes are given only for firm matches. The size of a clone is reported for some rows only, either as once, few or many, or as a class for expanded clones.

D	V	size	J	DNA	CDR3
.	TRBV11-3	.	TRBJ2-2	TGTGCCAGCAGCCCTAAGTCGCTAGCCTCTTACACCGGGGAGCTGTTTTTT	CASSPKSLASYTGELFF
.	TRBV29-1	.	TRBJ2-7	TGCAGCGTTGGACAGTACCCGGGGCAGTACTTC	CSVGQYPGQYF
TRBD1	TRBV3-1/TRBV3-2	.	TRBJ1-4	TGTGCCAGCAGCCGACAGGGGGAGGGTGAAAAACTGTTTTTT	CASSRQGEGEKLFF
.	TRBV6-2/TRBV6-3	.	TRBJ2-7	TGTGCCAGCAGTTACGGCCCTTACGAGCAGTACTTC	CASSYGPYEQYF
.	TRBV28	.	TRBJ1-1	TGTGCCAGCAGTCCAGGATCTGAAGCTTTCTTT	CASSPGSEAFF
TRBD2	TRBV6-5	.	TRBJ2-2	TGTGCCAGCAGTCGACTAGCGAGGAACACCGGGGAGCTGTTTTTT	CASSRLARNTGELFF
TRBD1	TRBV7-3	.	TRBJ1-2	TGTGCCAGCAGTCCTTCCCGGGCAGGGGGCATATGGGGCTACACCTTC	CASSPSRAGGIWGYTF
TRBD2	TRBV2	.	TRBJ2-2	TGTGCCAGCAGCTACAGCGGGACCGCGAACACCGGGGAGCTGTTTTTT	CASSYSGTANTGELFF
TRBD1	TRBV4-1	.	TRBJ2-7	TGCGCCAGCAGCTCGAATCGCGACAGGGTGGGCGAGCAGTACTTC	CASSSNRDRVGEQYF
.	TRBV5-6	.	TRBJ1-2	TGTGCCAGCAGCCCTCTACGGGGAATTCCCTACTATGGCTACACCTTC	CASSPLRGIPYYGYTF
.	TRBV18	once	TRBJ1-2	TGTGCCAGCTCACCACTCGATTCAGGCTTACCCTATGGCTACACCTTC	CASSPLDSGLPYGYTF
TRBD1	TRBV30	.	TRBJ1-2	TGTGCCTGGAGTTTCCTGACAGGGGGGGGACCTAACTATGGCTACACCTTC	CAWSFLTGGGPNYGYTF
TRBD2	TRBV18	.	TRBJ2-7	TGTGCCAGCTCACCACGGGGGGGTTTTGACGAGCAGTACTTC	CASSPRGGFDEQYF
.	TRBV5-5	.	TRBJ2-2	TGTGCCAGCAGCTTGCCGCCCCAGGCCGTGAACACCGGGGAGCTGTTTTTT	CASSLPPQAVNTGELFF
TRBD1	TRBV7-6	.	TRBJ1-1	TGTGCCAGCAGCCTCACAGGGGCGGACACTGAAGCTTTCTTT	CASSLTGADTEAFF
.	TRBV7-2	.	TRBJ1-2	TGTGCCAGCAGGTCTCATACCCGGGGGGACTATGGCTACACCTTC	CASRSHTRGDYGYTF
.	TRBV6-5	.	TRBJ2-4	TGTGCCAGCAGTTCGTCAGGGGAAGGGAACATTCAGTACTTC	CASSSSGEGNIQYF
.	TRBV12-3/TRBV12-4	.	TRBJ2-3	TGTGCCAGCAGTTCGACAGAAGATACGCAGTATTTT	CASSSTEDTQYF
TRBD1	TRBV19	.	TRBJ1-5	TGTGCCACCTTACGGCAGGGGGGAATAGGGCCCCAGCATTTT	CATLRQGGIGPQHF
.	TRBV30	.	TRBJ1-6	TGTGCCTGGAGCCAACAGGGTTCACCCCTCCACTTT	CAWSQQGSPLHF
TRBD2	TRBV5-1	.	TRBJ2-7	TGCGCCAGCAGCCCAATTAGCGGGGGGGCCTTCCCCTACGAGCAGTACTTC	CASSPISGGAFPYEQYF
.	TRBV3-1/TRBV3-2	.	TRBJ2-2	TGTGCCAGCAGCCAAGAGTCCCCCTGGCCCGGGGAGCTGTTTTTT	CASSQESPWPGELFF
.	TRBV4-2	.	TRBJ2-5	TGTGCCAGCAGCCAAGGACCAGGTCAAGAGACCCAGTACTTC	CASSQGPGQETQYF
.	TRBV5-1	.	TRBJ2-2	TGCGCCAGCAGCTTCCCAAACACCGGGGAGCTGTTTTTT	CASSFPNTGELFF
TRBD1	TRBV7-2	.	TRBJ1-1	TGTGCCAGCAGCCCCCTAACAGGGGGATTCTCTGAAGCTTTCTTT	CASSPLTGGFSEAFF
.	TRBV24-1	.	TRBJ1-2	TGTGCCACCAGTGATGGTCGGTTCTATGGCTACACCTTC	CATSDGRFYGYTF
TRBD2	TRBV24-1	.	TRBJ2-2	TGTGCCACCAGTGATTTGACTAGCGGGACTGCAGGGGAGCTGTTTTTT	CATSDLTSGTAGELFF
TRBD2	TRBV9	once	TRBJ2-1	TGTGCCAGCAGCGCCGGGACTAGCGGGGTGGACGAGCAGTTCTTC	CASSAGTSGVDEQFF
TRBD1	TRBV25-1	.	TRBJ1-6	TGTGCCAGCAGCGGGGACAGGGGAGGCAATTCACCCCTCCACTTT	CASSGDRGGNSPLHF